This T cell receptor (beta chain) was recorded in a study of long-term antiretroviral therapy in people with HIV. For the study at large: The earliest samples came about a decade before the 2015 immediate-ART recommendation. Overall study results and limits: In samples taken after ART, diversity increased but remained below transplant donor control levels.

Prior to DNA extraction, the samples held roughly 0.85-11 million cryopreserved PBMC. The table lists this clone with a count of one. What it binds is not known. Runs used v3.0 of the immunoSEQ assay and were done at survey level. Assay used: immunoSEQ multiplex PCR; TCRdb lists only in-frame clones, some missing. The table records 30,000 or so clones, roughly 90% of them present only once. The CDR3 is made up of 14 amino acids. Germline CDR1 reads SGHVS; CDR2 reads FNYEAQ. Trimming removed 6 bases at V and 2 bases at J, with 14 bases between. The sample here was unsorted PBMCs, taken approximately 5.1 years after starting antiretroviral therapy. The chain recombines TRBV7-6 with TRBJ2-7; TRBD1 is a possible D gene (6 bases). This clonotype was obtained from a woman aged 40 to 50 with HIV. The CDR3 is CASSPDSLPYEQYF. The CDR3 DNA sequence: TGTGCCAGCAGTCCGGACAGCCTGCCCTACGAGCAGTACTTC.